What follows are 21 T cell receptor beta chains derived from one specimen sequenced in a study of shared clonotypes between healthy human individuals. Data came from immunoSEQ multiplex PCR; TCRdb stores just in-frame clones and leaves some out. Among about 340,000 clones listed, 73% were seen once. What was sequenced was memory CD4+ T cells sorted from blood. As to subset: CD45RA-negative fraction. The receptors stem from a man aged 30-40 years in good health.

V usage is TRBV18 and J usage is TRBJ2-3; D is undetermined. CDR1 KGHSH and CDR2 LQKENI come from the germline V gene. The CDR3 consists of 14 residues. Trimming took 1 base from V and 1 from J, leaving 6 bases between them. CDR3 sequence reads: CASSPQVGTDTQYF. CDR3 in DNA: TGTGCCAGCTCACCACAGGTCGGCACAGATACGCAGTATTTT.

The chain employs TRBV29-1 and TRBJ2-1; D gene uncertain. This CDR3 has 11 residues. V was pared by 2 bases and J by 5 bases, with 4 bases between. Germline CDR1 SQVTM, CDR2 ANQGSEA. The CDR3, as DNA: TGCAGCGTTGAAACAAACAATGAGCAGTTCTTC. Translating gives CSVETNNEQFF.

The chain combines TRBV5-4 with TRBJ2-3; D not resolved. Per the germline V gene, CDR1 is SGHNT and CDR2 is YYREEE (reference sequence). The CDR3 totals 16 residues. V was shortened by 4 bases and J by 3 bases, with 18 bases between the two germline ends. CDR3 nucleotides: TGTGCCAGCAGCCCGACGCCAAACAACCCGACAGATACGCAGTATTTT. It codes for CASSPTPNNPTDTQYF. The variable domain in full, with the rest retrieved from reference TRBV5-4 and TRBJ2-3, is ETGVTQSPTHLIKTRGQQVTLRCSSQSGHNTVSWYQQALGQGPQFIFQYYREEENGRGNFPPRFSGLQFPNYSSELNVNALELDDSALYLCASSPTPNNPTDTQYFGPGTRLTVL.

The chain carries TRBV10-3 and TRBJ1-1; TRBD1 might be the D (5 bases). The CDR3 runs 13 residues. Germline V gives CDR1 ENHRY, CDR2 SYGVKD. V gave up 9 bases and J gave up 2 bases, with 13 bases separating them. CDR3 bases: TGTGCCATGTCCAGGGAGGCCAACACTGAAGCTTTCTTT. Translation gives CAMSREANTEAFF.

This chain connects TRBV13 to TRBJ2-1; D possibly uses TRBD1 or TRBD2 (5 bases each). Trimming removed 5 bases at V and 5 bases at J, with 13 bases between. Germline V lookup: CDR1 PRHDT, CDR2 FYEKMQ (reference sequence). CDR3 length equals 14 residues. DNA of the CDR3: TGTGCCAGCAGCCACCGGGACGGCCACAATGAGCAGTTCTTC. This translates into CASSHRDGHNEQFF.

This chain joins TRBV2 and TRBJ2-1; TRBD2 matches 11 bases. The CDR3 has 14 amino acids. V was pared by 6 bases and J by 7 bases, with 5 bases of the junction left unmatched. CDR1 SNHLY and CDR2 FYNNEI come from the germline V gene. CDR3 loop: CASRLLAGANEQFF. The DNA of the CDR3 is TGTGCCAGCAGATTACTAGCGGGAGCGAATGAGCAGTTCTTC.

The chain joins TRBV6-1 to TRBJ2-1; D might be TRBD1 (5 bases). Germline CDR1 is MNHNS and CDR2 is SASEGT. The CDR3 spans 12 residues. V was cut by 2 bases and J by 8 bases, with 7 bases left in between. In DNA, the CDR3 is TGTGCCAGCAGTGAACAAGGGGATGAGCAGTTCTTC. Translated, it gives CASSEQGDEQFF.

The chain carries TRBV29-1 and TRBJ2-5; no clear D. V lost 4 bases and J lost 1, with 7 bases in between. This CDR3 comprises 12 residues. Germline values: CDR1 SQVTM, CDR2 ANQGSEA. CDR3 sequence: CSVVPGQETQYF. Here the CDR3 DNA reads TGCAGCGTTGTCCCAGGCCAAGAGACCCAGTACTTC.

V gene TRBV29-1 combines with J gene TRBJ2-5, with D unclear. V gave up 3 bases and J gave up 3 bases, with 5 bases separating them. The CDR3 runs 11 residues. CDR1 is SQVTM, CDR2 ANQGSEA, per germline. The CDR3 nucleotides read TGCAGCGTTGACAGCGAAGAGACCCAGTACTTC. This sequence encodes CSVDSEETQYF.

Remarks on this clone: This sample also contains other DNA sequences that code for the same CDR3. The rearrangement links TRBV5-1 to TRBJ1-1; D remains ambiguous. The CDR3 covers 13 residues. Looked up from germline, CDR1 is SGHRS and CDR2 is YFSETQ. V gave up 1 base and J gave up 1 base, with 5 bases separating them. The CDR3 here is CASSLQANTEAFF. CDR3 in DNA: TGCGCCAGCAGCTTGCAGGCGAACACTGAAGCTTTCTTT.

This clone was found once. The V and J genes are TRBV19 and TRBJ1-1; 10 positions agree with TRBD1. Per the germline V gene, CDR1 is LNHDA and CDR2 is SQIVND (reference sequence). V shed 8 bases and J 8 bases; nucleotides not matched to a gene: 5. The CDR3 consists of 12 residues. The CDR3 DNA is TGTGCCAGTCGGATGACAGGGGGCGAAGCTTTCTTT. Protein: CASRMTGGEAFF.

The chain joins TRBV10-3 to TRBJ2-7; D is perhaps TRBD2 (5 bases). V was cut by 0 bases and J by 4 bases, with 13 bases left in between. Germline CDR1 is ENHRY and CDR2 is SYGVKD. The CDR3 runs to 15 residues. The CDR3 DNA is TGTGCCATCAGTGAGTCGCTGGATTTAGCGTACGAGCAGTACTTC. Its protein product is CAISESLDLAYEQYF.

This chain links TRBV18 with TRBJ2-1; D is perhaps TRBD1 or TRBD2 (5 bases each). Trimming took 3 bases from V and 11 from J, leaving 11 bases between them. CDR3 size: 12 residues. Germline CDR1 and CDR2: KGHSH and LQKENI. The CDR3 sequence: CASSPPEGKQFF. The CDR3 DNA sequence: TGTGCCAGCTCACCTCCCGAGGGGAAGCAGTTCTTC.

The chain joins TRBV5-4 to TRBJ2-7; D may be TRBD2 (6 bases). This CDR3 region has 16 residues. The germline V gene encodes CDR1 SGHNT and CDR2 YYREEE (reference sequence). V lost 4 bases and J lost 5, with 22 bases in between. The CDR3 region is CASSTKLVGGRDEQYF. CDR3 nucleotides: TGTGCCAGCAGCACCAAGCTGGTGGGGGGACGGGACGAGCAGTACTTC.

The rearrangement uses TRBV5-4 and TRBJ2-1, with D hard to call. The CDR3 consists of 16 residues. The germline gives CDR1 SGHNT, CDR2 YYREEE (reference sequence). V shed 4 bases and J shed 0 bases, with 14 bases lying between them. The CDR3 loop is CASSPWTLSSYNEQFF. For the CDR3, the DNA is TGTGCCAGCAGCCCCTGGACGTTGAGCTCCTACAATGAGCAGTTCTTC. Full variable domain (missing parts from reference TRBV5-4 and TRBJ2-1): ETGVTQSPTHLIKTRGQQVTLRCSSQSGHNTVSWYQQALGQGPQFIFQYYREEENGRGNFPPRFSGLQFPNYSSELNVNALELDDSALYLCASSPWTLSSYNEQFFGPGTRLTVL.

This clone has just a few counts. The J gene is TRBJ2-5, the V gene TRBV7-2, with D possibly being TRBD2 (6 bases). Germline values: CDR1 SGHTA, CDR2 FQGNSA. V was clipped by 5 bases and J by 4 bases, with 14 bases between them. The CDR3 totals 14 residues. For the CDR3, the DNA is TGTGCCAGCAGCGTTGGGGCGGGATCAGAGACCCAGTACTTC. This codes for CASSVGAGSETQYF.

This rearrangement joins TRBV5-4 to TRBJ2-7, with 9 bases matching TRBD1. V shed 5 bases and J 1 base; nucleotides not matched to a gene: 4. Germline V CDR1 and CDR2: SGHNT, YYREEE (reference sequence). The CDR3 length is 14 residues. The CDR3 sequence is CASRRQGVSYEQYF. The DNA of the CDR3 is TGTGCCAGCAGAAGACAGGGGGTTTCCTACGAGCAGTACTTC.

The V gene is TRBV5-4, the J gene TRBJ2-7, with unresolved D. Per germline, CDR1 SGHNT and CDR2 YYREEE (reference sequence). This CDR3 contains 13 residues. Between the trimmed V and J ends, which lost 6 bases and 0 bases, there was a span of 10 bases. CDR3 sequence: CASKWQASYEQYF. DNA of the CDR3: TGTGCCAGCAAATGGCAAGCCTCCTACGAGCAGTACTTC.

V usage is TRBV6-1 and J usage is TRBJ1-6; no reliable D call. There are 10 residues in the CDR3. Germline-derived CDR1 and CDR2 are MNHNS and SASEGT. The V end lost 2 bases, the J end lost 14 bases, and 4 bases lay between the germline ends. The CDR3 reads CASSELALHF. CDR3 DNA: TGTGCCAGCAGTGAACTGGCCCTCCACTTT.

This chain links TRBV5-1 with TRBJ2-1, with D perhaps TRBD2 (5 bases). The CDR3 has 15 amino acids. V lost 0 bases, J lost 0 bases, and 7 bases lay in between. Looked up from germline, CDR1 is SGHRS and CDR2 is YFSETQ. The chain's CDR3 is CASSLVGVSYNEQFF. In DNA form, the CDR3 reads TGCGCCAGCAGCTTGGTGGGAGTCTCCTACAATGAGCAGTTCTTC.

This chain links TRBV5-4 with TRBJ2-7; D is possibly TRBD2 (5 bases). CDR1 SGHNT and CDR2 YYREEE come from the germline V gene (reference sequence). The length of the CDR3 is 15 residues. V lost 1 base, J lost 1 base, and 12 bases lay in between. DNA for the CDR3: TGTGCCAGCAGCTTGTATCGGGGAACTTCCTACGAGCAGTACTTC. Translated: CASSLYRGTSYEQYF.